This T cell receptor (beta chain) was captured by sequencing in a study of blood T cell repertoires in COVID-19. Study in general: Acute-phase and convalescent COVID-19 samples originated in the United States, Italy and Spain. The cDNA or gDNA used as material had been derived from T cells, B-cell-depleted T cells, or PBMCs.

CDR1 and CDR2 (germline): LNHDA, SQIVND (reference sequence). The CDR3 loop spans 15 amino acids. V was clipped by 3 bases and J by 5 bases, with 13 bases between them. As processed by the authors: Amplification with reference gene primers provided the estimates of nucleated cell counts. Some clones are missing from TCRdb's copy, which holds only in-frame ones; the method was immunoSEQ multiplex PCR. V, J and clone size are taken as reported in that table, and D and trimming were inferred from the DNA itself. The sample gives 200,000 to 250,000 clones, roughly four fifths of which show up once; roughly 7% is in the top ten. This clone came up a few times.

The TCR comes from a woman between 50 and 59 years old with acute or convalescent COVID-19. The chain carries TRBV19 and TRBJ2-2; D is possibly TRBD2 (6 bases). The sequencing sample was made of peripheral blood. CDR3 residues: CASSIRSAGTGELFF. As DNA, the CDR3 is TGTGCCAGTAGTATCCGATCGGCGGGGACCGGGGAGCTGTTTTTT.